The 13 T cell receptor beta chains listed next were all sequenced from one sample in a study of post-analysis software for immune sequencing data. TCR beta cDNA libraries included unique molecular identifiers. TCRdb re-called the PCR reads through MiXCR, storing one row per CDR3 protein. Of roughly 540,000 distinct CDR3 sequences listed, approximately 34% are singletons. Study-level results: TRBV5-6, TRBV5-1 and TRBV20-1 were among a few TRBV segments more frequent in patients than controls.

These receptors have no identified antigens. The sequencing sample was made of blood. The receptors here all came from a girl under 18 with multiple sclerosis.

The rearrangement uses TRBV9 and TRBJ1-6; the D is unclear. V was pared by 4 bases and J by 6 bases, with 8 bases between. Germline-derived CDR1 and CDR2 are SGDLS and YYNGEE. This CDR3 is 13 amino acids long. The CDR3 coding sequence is TGTGCCAGCAGCCCGAGGTTTAATTCACCCCTCCACTTT. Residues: CASSPRFNSPLHF.

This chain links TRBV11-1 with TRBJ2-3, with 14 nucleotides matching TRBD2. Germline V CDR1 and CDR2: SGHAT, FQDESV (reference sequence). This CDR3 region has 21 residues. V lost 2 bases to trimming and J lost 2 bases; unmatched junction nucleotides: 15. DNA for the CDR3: TGTGCCAGCAGCTTACCCCGACTAGCGGGGGGGAGAAGGACAAACACAGATACGCAGTATTTT. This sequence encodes CASSLPRLAGGRRTNTDTQYF.

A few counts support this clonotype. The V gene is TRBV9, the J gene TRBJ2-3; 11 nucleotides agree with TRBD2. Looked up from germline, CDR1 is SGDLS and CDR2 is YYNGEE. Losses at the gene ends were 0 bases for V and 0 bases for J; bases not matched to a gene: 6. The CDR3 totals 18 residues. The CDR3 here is CASSVVGGTSGSTDTQYF. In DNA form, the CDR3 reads TGTGCCAGCAGCGTAGTAGGGGGGACTAGCGGAAGCACAGATACGCAGTATTTT.

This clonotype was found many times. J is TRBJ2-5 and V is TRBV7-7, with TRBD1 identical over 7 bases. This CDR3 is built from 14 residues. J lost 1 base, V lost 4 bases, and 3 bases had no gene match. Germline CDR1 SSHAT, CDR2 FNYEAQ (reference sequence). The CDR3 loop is CASSYRGLQETQYF. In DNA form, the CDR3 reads TGTGCCAGCAGCTATAGGGGGCTCCAAGAGACCCAGTACTTC.

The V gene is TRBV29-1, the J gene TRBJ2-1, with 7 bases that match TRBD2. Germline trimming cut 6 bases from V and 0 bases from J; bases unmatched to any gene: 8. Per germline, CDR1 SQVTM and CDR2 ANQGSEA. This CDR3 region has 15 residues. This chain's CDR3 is CSVPTSPSSYNEQFF. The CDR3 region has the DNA TGCAGCGTGCCGACTAGCCCCAGCTCCTACAATGAGCAGTTCTTC.

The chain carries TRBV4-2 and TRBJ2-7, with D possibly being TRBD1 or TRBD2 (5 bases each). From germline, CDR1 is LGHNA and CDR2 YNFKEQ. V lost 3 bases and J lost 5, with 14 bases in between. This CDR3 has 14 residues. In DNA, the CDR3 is TGTGCCAGCAGCCAGAGGGTAGGGGAAAACGAGCAGTACTTC. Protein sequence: CASSQRVGENEQYF.

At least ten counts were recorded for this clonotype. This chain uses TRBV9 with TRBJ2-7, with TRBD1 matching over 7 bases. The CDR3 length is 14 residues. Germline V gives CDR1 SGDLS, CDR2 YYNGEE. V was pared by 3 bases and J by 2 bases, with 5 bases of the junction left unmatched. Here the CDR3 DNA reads TGTGCCAGCAGCGGAGGGGACAGCCCCTACGAGCAGTACTTC. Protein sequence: CASSGGDSPYEQYF.

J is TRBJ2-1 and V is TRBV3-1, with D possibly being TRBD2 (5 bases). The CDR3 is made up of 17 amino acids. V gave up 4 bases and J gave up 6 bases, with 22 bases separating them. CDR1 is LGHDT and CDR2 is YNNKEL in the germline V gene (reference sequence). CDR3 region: CASSRERTGSPANEQFF. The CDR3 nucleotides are TGTGCCAGCAGCCGAGAGAGGACGGGGTCTCCTGCCAATGAGCAGTTCTTC.

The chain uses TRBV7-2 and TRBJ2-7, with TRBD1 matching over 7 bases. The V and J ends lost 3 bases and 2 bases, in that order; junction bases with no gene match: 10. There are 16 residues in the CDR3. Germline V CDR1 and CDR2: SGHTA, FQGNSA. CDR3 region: CASSLKGDSRAYEQYF. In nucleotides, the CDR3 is TGTGCCAGCAGCTTGAAGGGGGACAGCAGGGCCTACGAGCAGTACTTC.

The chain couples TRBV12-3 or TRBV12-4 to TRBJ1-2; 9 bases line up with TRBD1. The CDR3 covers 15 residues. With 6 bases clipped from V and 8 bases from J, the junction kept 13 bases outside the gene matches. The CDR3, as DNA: TGTGCCAGCAGCCCGACCGAGGACAGGGGAAGGGGCTACACCTTC. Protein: CASSPTEDRGRGYTF.

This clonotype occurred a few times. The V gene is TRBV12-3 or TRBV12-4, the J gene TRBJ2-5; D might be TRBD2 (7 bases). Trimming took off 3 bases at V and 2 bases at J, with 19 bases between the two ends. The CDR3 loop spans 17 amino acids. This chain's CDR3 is CASSFVAGALPQETQYF. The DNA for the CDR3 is TGTGCCAGCAGTTTTGTGGCGGGGGCCCTACCGCAAGAGACCCAGTACTTC.

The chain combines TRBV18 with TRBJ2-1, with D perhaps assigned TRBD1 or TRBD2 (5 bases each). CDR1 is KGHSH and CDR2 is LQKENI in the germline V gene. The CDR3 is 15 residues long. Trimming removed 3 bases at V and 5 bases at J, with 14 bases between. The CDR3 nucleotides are TGTGCCAGCTCACCCGGGACCTCCGCGGACAATGAGCAGTTCTTC. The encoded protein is CASSPGTSADNEQFF.

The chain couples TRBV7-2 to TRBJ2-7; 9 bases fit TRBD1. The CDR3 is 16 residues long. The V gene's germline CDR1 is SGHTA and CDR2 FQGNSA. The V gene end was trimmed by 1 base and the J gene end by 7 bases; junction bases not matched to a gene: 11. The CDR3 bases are TGTGCCAGCAGCTTAGTTTTCGGGACAGGGAAGGATGAGCAGTACTTC. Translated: CASSLVFGTGKDEQYF.